This T cell receptor beta chain was recorded in a study of cytomegalovirus exposure and HLA in healthy donors. The CDR3 is 15 amino acids. Germline loops: CDR1 SGDLS, CDR2 YYNGEE. V trimming: 2 bases; J trimming: 8 bases; junction bases outside the gene matches: 11. This table comes from immunoSEQ multiplex PCR, and its TCRdb copy is limited to in-frame clones, with some not included. Of some 130,000 clones listed, about 83% were seen once; the top ten hold under 1.5%. The chain couples TRBV9 to TRBJ1-2, with 8 bases lining up with TRBD1. The TCR comes from a woman in her 30s in good health and CMV-seronegative. The sample consisted of PBMCs. The CDR3 protein is CASSVVGQGAGGYTF. In DNA form, the CDR3 reads TGTGCCAGCAGCGTTGTTGGGCAGGGGGCAGGGGGCTACACCTTC. Based on the CDR3 plus reference TRBV9 and TRBJ1-2, the full variable domain is DSGVTQTPKHLITATGQRVTLRCSPRSGDLSVYWYQQSLDQGLQFLIQYYNGEERAKGNILERFSAQQFPDLHSELNLSSLELGDSALYFCASSVVGQGAGGYTFGSGTRLTVV.